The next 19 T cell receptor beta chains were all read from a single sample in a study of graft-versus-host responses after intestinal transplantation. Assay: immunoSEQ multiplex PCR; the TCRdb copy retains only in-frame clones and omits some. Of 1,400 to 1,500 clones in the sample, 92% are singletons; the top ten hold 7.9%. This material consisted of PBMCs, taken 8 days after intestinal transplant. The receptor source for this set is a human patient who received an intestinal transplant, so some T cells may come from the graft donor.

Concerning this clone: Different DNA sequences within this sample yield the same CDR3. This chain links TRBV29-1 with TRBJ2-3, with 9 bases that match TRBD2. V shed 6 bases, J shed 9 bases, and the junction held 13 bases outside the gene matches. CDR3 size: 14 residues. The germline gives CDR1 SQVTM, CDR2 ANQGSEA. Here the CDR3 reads CSVVGLAFADTQYF. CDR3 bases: TGCAGCGTGGTGGGACTAGCCTTTGCCGACACGCAGTATTTT.

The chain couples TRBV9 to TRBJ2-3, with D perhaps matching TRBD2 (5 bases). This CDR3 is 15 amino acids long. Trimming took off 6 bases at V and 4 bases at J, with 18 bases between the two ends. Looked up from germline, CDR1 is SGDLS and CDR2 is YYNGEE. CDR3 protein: CASTPSGGVADTQYF. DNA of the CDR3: TGTGCCAGCACCCCAAGCGGAGGTGTCGCAGATACGCAGTATTTT.

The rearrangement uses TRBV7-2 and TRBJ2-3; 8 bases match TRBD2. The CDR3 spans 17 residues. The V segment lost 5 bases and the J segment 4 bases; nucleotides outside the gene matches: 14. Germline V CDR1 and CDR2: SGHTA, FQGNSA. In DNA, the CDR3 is TGTGCCAGCAGCCCCGACGGGGCTAGCGGGCTCGCAGATACGCAGTATTTT. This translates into CASSPDGASGLADTQYF. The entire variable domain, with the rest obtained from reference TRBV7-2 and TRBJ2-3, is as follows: GAGVSQSPSNKVTEKGKDVELRCDPISGHTALYWYRQSLGQGLEFLIYFQGNSAPDKSGLPSDRFSAERTGGSVSTLTIQRTQQEDSAVYLCASSPDGASGLADTQYFGPGTRLTVL.

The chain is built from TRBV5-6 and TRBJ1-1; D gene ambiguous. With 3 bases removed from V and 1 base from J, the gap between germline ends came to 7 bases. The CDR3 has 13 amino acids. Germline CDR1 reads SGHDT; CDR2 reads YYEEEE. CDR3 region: CASSSTENTEAFF. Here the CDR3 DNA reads TGTGCCAGCAGCTCGACGGAGAACACTGAAGCTTTCTTT. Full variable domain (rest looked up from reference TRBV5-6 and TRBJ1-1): DAGVTQSPTHLIKTRGQQVTLRCSPKSGHDTVSWYQQALGQGPQFIFQYYEEEERQRGNFPDRFSGHQFPNYSSELNVNALLLGDSALYLCASSSTENTEAFFGQGTRLTVV.

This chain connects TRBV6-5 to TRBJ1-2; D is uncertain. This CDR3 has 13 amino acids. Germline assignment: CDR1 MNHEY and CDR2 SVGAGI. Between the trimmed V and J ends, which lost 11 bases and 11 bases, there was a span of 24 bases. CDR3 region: CAALGSREPQYTF. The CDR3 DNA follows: TGTGCCGCCCTGGGGAGTCGAGAGCCACAATACACCTTC.

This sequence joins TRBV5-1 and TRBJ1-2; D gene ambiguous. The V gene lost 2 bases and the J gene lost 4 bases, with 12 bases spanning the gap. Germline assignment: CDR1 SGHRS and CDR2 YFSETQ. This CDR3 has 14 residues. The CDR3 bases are TGCGCCAGCAGCTTCACCGGATCTCGCTATGGCTACACCTTC. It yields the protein CASSFTGSRYGYTF.

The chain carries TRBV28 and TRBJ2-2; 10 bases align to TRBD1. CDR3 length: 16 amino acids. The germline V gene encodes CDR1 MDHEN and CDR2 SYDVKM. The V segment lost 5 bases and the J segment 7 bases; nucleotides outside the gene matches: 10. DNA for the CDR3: TGTGCCAGCAGTCCCCGGGACAGGGGAATCATCGGGGAGCTGTTTTTT. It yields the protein CASSPRDRGIIGELFF. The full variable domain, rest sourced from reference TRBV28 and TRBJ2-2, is DVKVTQSSRYLVKRTGEKVFLECVQDMDHENMFWYRQDPGLGLRLIYFSYDVKMKEKGDIPEGYSVSREKKERFSLILESASTNQTSMYLCASSPRDRGIIGELFFGEGSRLTVL.

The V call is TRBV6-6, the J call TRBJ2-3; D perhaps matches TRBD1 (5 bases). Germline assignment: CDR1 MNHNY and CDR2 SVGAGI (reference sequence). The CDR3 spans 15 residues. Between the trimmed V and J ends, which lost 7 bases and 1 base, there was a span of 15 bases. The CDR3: CASNTGAGGTDTQYF. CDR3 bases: TGTGCCAGCAATACAGGTGCCGGAGGCACAGATACGCAGTATTTT.

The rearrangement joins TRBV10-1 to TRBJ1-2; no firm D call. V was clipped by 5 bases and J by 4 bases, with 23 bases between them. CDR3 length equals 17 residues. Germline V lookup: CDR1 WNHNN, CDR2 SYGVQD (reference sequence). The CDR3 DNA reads TGCGCCAGCAGTCGTTTATCAAGATCGCGAAAGATCTATGGCTACACCTTC. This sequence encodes CASSRLSRSRKIYGYTF.

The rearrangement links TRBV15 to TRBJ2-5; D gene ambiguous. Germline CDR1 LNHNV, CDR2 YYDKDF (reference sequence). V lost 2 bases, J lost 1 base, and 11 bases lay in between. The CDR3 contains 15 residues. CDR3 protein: CATSRLDAPQETQYF. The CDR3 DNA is TGTGCCACCAGCAGACTAGATGCGCCCCAAGAGACCCAGTACTTC.

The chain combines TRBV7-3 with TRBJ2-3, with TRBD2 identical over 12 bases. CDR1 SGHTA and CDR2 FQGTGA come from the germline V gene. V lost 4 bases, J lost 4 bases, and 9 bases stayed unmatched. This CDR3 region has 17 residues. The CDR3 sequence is CASSSETSGRRPDTQYF. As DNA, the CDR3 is TGTGCCAGCAGCTCCGAGACTAGCGGGAGAAGGCCAGATACGCAGTATTTT.

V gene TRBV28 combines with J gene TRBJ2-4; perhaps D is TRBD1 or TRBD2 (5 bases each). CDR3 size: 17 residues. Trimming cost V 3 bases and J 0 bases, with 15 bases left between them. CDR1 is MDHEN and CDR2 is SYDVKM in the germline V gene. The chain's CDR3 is CASSFQGRGIAKNIQYF. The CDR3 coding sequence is TGTGCCAGCAGTTTCCAGGGCCGGGGAATAGCCAAAAACATTCAGTACTTC.

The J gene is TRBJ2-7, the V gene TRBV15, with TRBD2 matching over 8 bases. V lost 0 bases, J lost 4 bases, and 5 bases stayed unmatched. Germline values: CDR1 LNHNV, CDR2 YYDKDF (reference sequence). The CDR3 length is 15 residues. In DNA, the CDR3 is TGTGCCACCAGCAGAGAAGCGGGAGCAAATTACGAGCAGTACTTC. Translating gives CATSREAGANYEQYF.

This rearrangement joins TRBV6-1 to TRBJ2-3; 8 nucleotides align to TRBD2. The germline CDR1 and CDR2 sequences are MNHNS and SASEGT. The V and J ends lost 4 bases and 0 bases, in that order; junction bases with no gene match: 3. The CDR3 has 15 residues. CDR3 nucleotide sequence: TGTGCCAGCAGTGTGTCTAGCGGGAGCACAGATACGCAGTATTTT. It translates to CASSVSSGSTDTQYF.

This CDR3 is CASSVSGGTEAFF. CDR3 DNA: TGTGCCAGCAGCGTAAGCGGTGGGACTGAAGCTTTCTTT. This rearrangement joins TRBV9 to TRBJ1-1; D ambiguous. V was pared by 1 base and J by 5 bases, with 9 bases between. The length of the CDR3 is 13 residues. Germline V gene data show CDR1 as SGDLS and CDR2 as YYNGEE.

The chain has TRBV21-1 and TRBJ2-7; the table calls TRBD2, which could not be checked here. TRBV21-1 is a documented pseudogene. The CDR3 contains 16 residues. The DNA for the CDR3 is TGTGCCAGCAGATATCCGGTAGCTACACGGTTAGACGAGCAGTACTTC. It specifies CASRYPVATRLDEQYF.

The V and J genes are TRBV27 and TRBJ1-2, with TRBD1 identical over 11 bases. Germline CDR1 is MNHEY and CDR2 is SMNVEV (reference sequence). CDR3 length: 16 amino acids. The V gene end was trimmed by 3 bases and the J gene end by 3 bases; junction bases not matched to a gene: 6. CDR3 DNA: TGTGCCAGCAGTTTGCTCAGGACAGGGGGCGACTATGGCTACACCTTC. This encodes CASSLLRTGGDYGYTF.

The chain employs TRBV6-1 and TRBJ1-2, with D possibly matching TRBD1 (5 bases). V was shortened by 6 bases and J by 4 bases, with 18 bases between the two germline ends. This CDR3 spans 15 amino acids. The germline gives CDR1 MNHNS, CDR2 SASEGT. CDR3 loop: CASRETVSPIYGYTF. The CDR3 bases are TGTGCCAGCAGGGAGACAGTATCCCCTATCTATGGCTACACCTTC.

In DNA form, the CDR3 reads TGTGCCAGCACCGGCTATGGCTACACCTTC. Translation: CASTGYGYTF. The rearrangement uses TRBV6-1 and TRBJ1-2, with no clear D. Trimming shortened V by 7 bases and J by 4 bases, and 4 bases separated the two germline ends. Per germline, CDR1 MNHNS and CDR2 SASEGT. CDR3 size: 10 residues.